Reported below is one T cell receptor (beta chain). Profiled with immunoSEQ multiplex PCR; TCRdb holds only in-frame clones, not every one. The data show 130,000 or so clones, with about 80% seen just once and around 25% held by the top ten. This entry comes from a study of blood T cell repertoires in COVID-19. The CDR3 is 14 residues long. Trimming left V 3 bases short and J 3 bases short, with 9 bases between. CDR1 and CDR2 from the germline V gene are KGHDR and SFDVKD. The rearrangement links TRBV24-1 to TRBJ2-3; weak D call: TRBD2 (5 bases). Sequences were obtained from peripheral blood. The source of this sequence is a human donor in a cohort sampled during active COVID-19. CDR3 in amino acids: CATSDRGSTDTQYF. The CDR3 DNA sequence: TGTGCCACCAGTGATCGAGGGAGTACAGATACGCAGTATTTT.